The 25 T cell receptor beta chains in this list originate from one sample, sequenced in a study of T cell responses to AZD1222 COVID-19 vaccine. The assay was immunoSEQ multiplex PCR, and TCRdb's table has in-frame clones only and misses some. The profile covers 150,000 to 200,000 clones, with roughly 92% appearing a single time and approximately 2.2% taken by the ten largest. The source was peripheral blood, collected on day 0 of AZD1222 vaccination. These receptors originate from an adult in good health.

V is TRBV27 and J is TRBJ1-5, with D unresolved. V was trimmed by 2 bases and J by 0 bases, leaving 11 bases between them. The germline CDR1 and CDR2 sequences are MNHEY and SMNVEV (reference sequence). This CDR3 spans 16 amino acids. This chain's CDR3 is CASSLRGAYSNQPQHF. CDR3 bases: TGTGCCAGCAGTTTACGGGGAGCCTATAGCAATCAGCCCCAGCATTTT.

V usage is TRBV18 and J usage is TRBJ1-3, with TRBD1 identical over 8 bases. V lost 0 bases, J lost 8 bases, and 9 bases stayed unmatched. In germline, CDR1 is KGHSH, CDR2 LQKENI. The CDR3 has 16 residues. The CDR3 coding sequence is TGTGCCAGCTCACCACCTTCCATGGGACAGGAGTACACCATATATTTT. Protein: CASSPPSMGQEYTIYF.

The chain couples TRBV3-1 (or the pseudogene TRBV3-2) to TRBJ2-5; D may match TRBD1 or TRBD2 (5 bases each). The CDR3 has 15 amino acids. Trimming removed 2 bases from V and 2 bases from J, with 12 bases in between. Germline loops: CDR1 LGHDT, CDR2 YNNKEL (reference sequence). This CDR3 reads CASSQTPGPQETQYF. The CDR3 DNA follows: TGTGCCAGCAGCCAAACCCCGGGACCACAAGAGACCCAGTACTTC.

The chain combines TRBV4-3 with TRBJ2-2; 13 nucleotides line up with TRBD2. V was pared by 4 bases and J by 4 bases, with 0 bases of the junction left unmatched. Germline V lookup: CDR1 LGHNA, CDR2 YSLEER. This CDR3 is 15 amino acids long. For the CDR3, the DNA is TGCGCCAGCAGCCGGACTAGCGGGGGCACCGGGGAGCTGTTTTTT. Translating it yields CASSRTSGGTGELFF.

CDR3 bases: TGCGCCAGCAGCCAAGATTGGGGCCTAAAACATGGCTACACCTTC. Its protein product is CASSQDWGLKHGYTF. The gene calls are TRBV4-1 and TRBJ1-2; the D gene is possibly TRBD1 (5 bases). Germline values: CDR1 MGHRA, CDR2 YSYEKL. The CDR3 extends over 15 amino acids. V was pared by 0 bases and J by 6 bases, with 14 bases between.

Comment on this clone: This sample also contains other DNA sequences that code for the same CDR3. This chain uses TRBV9 with TRBJ1-6; maybe TRBD1 (6 bases). The CDR3 is 14 amino acids. Germline CDR1 reads SGDLS; CDR2 reads YYNGEE. V was shortened by 2 bases and J by 4 bases, with 7 bases between the two germline ends. For the CDR3, the DNA is TGTGCCAGCAGCGTGCAGGGGTATAATTCACCCCTCCACTTT. Amino acids: CASSVQGYNSPLHF.

The V gene is TRBV2, the J gene TRBJ2-4; the match to TRBD1 covers 9 bases. CDR3 length: 15 amino acids. J was trimmed by 3 bases and V by 8 bases; bases with no gene match: 8. The germline CDR1 and CDR2 sequences are SNHLY and FYNNEI. CDR3 sequence reads: CASGGTGIGKNIQYF. CDR3 sequence (DNA): TGTGCCAGCGGGGGGACAGGGATCGGCAAAAACATTCAGTACTTC.

The chain is built from TRBV4-2 and TRBJ2-1; D may be TRBD1 (5 bases). Looked up from germline, CDR1 is LGHNA and CDR2 is YNFKEQ. The CDR3 runs to 17 residues. V was trimmed by 0 bases and J by 5 bases, leaving 17 bases between them. The CDR3 is CASSQEQDPIQHNEQFF. CDR3 nucleotides: TGTGCCAGCAGCCAAGAACAGGACCCAATACAGCACAATGAGCAGTTCTTC.

V is TRBV10-3 and J is TRBJ1-3; 8 bases match TRBD1. Unmatched junction bases numbered 5, after V lost 4 bases and J lost 0 bases. CDR3 length: 16 residues. Germline CDR1 ENHRY, CDR2 SYGVKD. The CDR3 is CAISGQGTSSGNTIYF. DNA of the CDR3: TGTGCCATCAGTGGACAGGGGACGAGCTCTGGAAACACCATATATTTT.

This clone was recorded only once. V and J are TRBV27 and TRBJ2-5; TRBD1 is a possible D gene (6 bases). Germline loops: CDR1 MNHEY, CDR2 SMNVEV (reference sequence). This CDR3 comprises 14 residues. V was trimmed by 5 bases and J by 7 bases, leaving 17 bases between them. In nucleotides, the CDR3 is TGTGCCAGCAGTCCCCGACAGGACCAGGGGACCCAGTACTTC. Amino acids: CASSPRQDQGTQYF.

This clone appeared once. The J gene is TRBJ1-6, the V gene TRBV9, with a possible D match to TRBD1 (6 bases). The germline V and J ends were trimmed by 7 bases and 10 bases, with 15 bases remaining between them. Germline V gene data show CDR1 as SGDLS and CDR2 as YYNGEE. This CDR3 has 13 amino acids. For the CDR3, the DNA is TGTGCCAGCGGGGGGGCTGGCGGGTCACCCCTCCACTTT. As protein: CASGGAGGSPLHF.

J is TRBJ2-3 and V is TRBV29-1; 9 nucleotides match TRBD2. Unmatched junction bases numbered 13, after V lost 7 bases and J lost 5 bases. The germline V gene encodes CDR1 SQVTM and CDR2 ANQGSEA. The CDR3 runs 15 residues. CDR3 bases: TGCAGCGCTGGGGGCGGGAGGGCCGATAGAGATACGCAGTATTTT. This encodes CSAGGGRADRDTQYF.

This chain uses TRBV5-4 with TRBJ1-1, with 7 bases identical to TRBD1. Germline-derived CDR1 and CDR2 are SGHNT and YYREEE (reference sequence). After removal of 4 bases from V and 1 base from J, the junction contained 1 base not matched to a gene. The CDR3 is 13 residues long. The CDR3 loop reads CASSGDRNTEAFF. In nucleotides, the CDR3 is TGTGCCAGCAGCGGGGACAGGAACACTGAAGCTTTCTTT.

The chain uses TRBV19 and TRBJ2-7, with 15 bases fitting TRBD2. The CDR3 sequence is 15 residues long. Per the germline V gene, CDR1 is LNHDA and CDR2 is SQIVND (reference sequence). Losses at the gene ends were 4 bases for V and 3 bases for J; bases not matched to a gene: 1. The CDR3 coding sequence is TGTGCCAGTAGTACGGGACTAGCGGGGGGCTACGAGCAGTACTTC. Its protein is CASSTGLAGGYEQYF.

V and J are TRBV2 and TRBJ1-2; TRBD1 is a possible D gene (5 bases). The V end was cut by 7 bases, the J end by 4 bases, with 13 bases between. The CDR3 runs to 13 residues. Germline values: CDR1 SNHLY, CDR2 FYNNEI. This chain's CDR3 is CASMARGGYGYTF. CDR3 nucleotides: TGTGCCAGCATGGCCCGCGGGGGCTATGGCTACACCTTC.

Regarding this clone: The junction departs from germline at one end; a sequencing error may be responsible. This chain joins TRBV15 and TRBJ2-1, with D possibly matching TRBD2 (6 bases). This CDR3 spans 15 amino acids. Germline V gives CDR1 LNHNV, CDR2 YYDKDF (reference sequence). The CDR3 protein is CATSGELGTYNEQFF. CDR3 in DNA: TGTGCCACCAGCGGAGAGTTAGGGACTTACAATGAGCAGTTCTTC.

The gene calls are TRBV7-9 and TRBJ1-5, with D possibly matching TRBD1 (5 bases). The germline CDR1 and CDR2 sequences are SEHNR and FQNEAQ (reference sequence). CDR3 length: 15 amino acids. Trimming removed 1 base from V and 2 bases from J, with 9 bases in between. The CDR3 protein is CASSLGGGGNQPQHF. In DNA form, the CDR3 reads TGTGCCAGCAGCTTAGGTGGAGGGGGCAATCAGCCCCAGCATTTT.

This chain connects TRBV27 to TRBJ2-7; 8 positions match TRBD1. V gave up 4 bases and J gave up 2 bases; unmatched junction bases: 4. The CDR3 sequence is 14 residues long. In germline, CDR1 is MNHEY, CDR2 SMNVEV (reference sequence). In nucleotides, the CDR3 is TGTGCCAGCAGTTCGCAGGGGGCACCCTACGAGCAGTACTTC. It specifies CASSSQGAPYEQYF.

The rearrangement links TRBV6-4 to TRBJ1-5; D is ambiguous. The V and J ends lost 6 bases and 3 bases respectively, with 15 bases between them. The CDR3 totals 15 residues. From germline, CDR1 is MRHNA and CDR2 SNTAGT. CDR3 sequence (DNA): TGTGCCAGCAGCGCCAACGGGTTTAACAATCAGCCCCAGCATTTT. Its protein product is CASSANGFNNQPQHF.

The chain uses TRBV4-2 and TRBJ1-2; D remains ambiguous. The CDR3 covers 13 residues. Trimming removed 4 bases from V and 5 bases from J, with 11 bases in between. In germline, CDR1 is LGHNA, CDR2 YNFKEQ. The CDR3 reads CASSPGEGYGYTF. For the CDR3, the DNA is TGTGCCAGCAGCCCCGGGGAGGGTTATGGCTACACCTTC.

The chain uses TRBV19 and TRBJ1-4; TRBD1 matches at 7 bases. CDR1 LNHDA and CDR2 SQIVND come from the germline V gene (reference sequence). There are 15 residues in the CDR3. The trim removed 4 bases at V and 1 base at J, leaving 3 bases unmatched. CDR3 loop: CASSTGGGTNEKLFF. CDR3 coding DNA: TGTGCCAGTAGTACAGGGGGAGGAACTAATGAAAAACTGTTTTTT.

The rearrangement uses TRBV30 and TRBJ1-2; D uncertain. Per germline, CDR1 GTSNPN and CDR2 SVGIG (reference sequence). This CDR3 is built from 14 residues. The V end was cut by 4 bases, the J end by 9 bases, with 21 bases between. The DNA of the CDR3 is TGTGCCTGGAACCTTTTGGGCTCGTTAATGAGCTACACCTTC. It is translated as CAWNLLGSLMSYTF.

The genes are TRBV28 and TRBJ2-7; TRBD2 agrees at 11 bases. Trimming at V came to 2 bases and at J to 6 bases, leaving 3 bases not matched to a gene. CDR3 length: 14 residues. The germline gives CDR1 MDHEN, CDR2 SYDVKM. CDR3 DNA: TGTGCCAGCAGTTTACTAGCGGGAGGAGGCGAGCAGTACTTC. Amino acids: CASSLLAGGGEQYF.

The genes are TRBV20-1 and TRBJ2-7; D not resolved. Germline lookup yields CDR1 DFQATT and CDR2 SNEGSKA (reference sequence). The V end lost 6 bases, the J end lost 6 bases, and 12 bases lay between the germline ends. The CDR3 is 11 amino acids. CDR3 in DNA: TGCAGTGCCCCCGCCACTTCCGAGCAGTACTTC. Amino acid sequence: CSAPATSEQYF.

This clone came up once. CDR3 sequence: CASKLGDSPLHF. CDR3 DNA: TGTGCCAGCAAATTGGGGGATTCACCCCTCCACTTT. The chain joins TRBV5-4 to TRBJ1-6; D perhaps matches TRBD1 (5 bases). V was cut by 6 bases and J by 8 bases, with 9 bases left in between. CDR1 is SGHNT and CDR2 is YYREEE in the germline V gene (reference sequence). This CDR3 contains 12 residues.